The 4 T cell receptor beta chains below all came from one sample that was sequenced in a study of identical twins. TCRdb redid the calling of the 5' RACE reads with MiXCR, one entry per CDR3 protein. The table records around 220,000 distinct CDR3 sequences, more than 9% of them present only once. Sequencing was carried out using memory T cells sorted from blood. The receptors were sampled from a man aged 45-60 years in good health.

This clonotype was detected only a few times. The chain has TRBV4-1 and TRBJ2-5, with D unclear. The CDR3 consists of 16 residues. Looked up from germline, CDR1 is MGHRA and CDR2 is YSYEKL. Trimming took off 3 bases at V and 4 bases at J, with 18 bases between the two ends. CDR3 sequence (DNA): TGCGCCAGCAGCCAGATAGGCCGGCAGGCGGCAGAGACCCAGTACTTC. Encoded protein: CASSQIGRQAAETQYF.

The sample holds many counts of this clonotype. V and J are TRBV12-3 or TRBV12-4 and TRBJ2-6; the D call may be TRBD1 or TRBD2 (5 bases each). Trimming cost V 3 bases and J 1 base, with 13 bases left between them. The CDR3 runs 17 residues. The CDR3 reads CASSFRGAASGANVLTF. The DNA of the CDR3 is TGTGCCAGCAGTTTTCGAGGGGCCGCATCTGGGGCCAACGTCCTGACTTTC.

The sample holds many counts of this clonotype. The CDR3 here is CSASGGAGANVLTF. Written as DNA, the CDR3 is TGCAGTGCTAGTGGCGGGGCTGGGGCCAACGTCCTGACTTTC. The chain joins TRBV20-1 to TRBJ2-6, with a possible D match to TRBD2 (6 bases). The V end was cut by 3 bases, the J end by 2 bases, with 8 bases between. Germline CDR1 and CDR2: DFQATT and SNEGSKA (reference sequence). The CDR3 runs to 14 residues.

The sample holds many counts of this clonotype. The chain has TRBV28 and TRBJ2-3; TRBD2 aligns across 10 bases. The junction had 13 bases not matched to a gene; V was cut back by 3 bases and J by 1 base. CDR1 and CDR2 (germline): MDHEN, SYDVKM. The CDR3 has 19 residues. The CDR3 bases are TGTGCCAGCAGTTTCCTGATATCCCCCGGGACTAGCGGCACAGATACGCAGTATTTT. This sequence encodes CASSFLISPGTSGTDTQYF.